This entry describes one T cell receptor beta chain. The antigen remains unidentified. The data derive from a study of cytomegalovirus exposure and HLA in healthy donors. General observations from the study: A missense variant in DCLRE1C was later tied to TCR beta V- and J-gene trimming.

PCR primers comprised 60 Vbeta and 13 Jbeta primers. The table came from immunoSEQ multiplex PCR; TCRdb's copy has only in-frame clones and leaves some out. Counted here are around 110,000 clones, over 65% occurring once; the ten biggest clones make up roughly 8.6%. CDR3 length: 16 amino acids. J gave up 8 bases and V 7 bases, and 15 bases lay outside the gene matches. Germline CDR1 LNHDA, CDR2 SQIVND (reference sequence). The sample taken for sequencing was PBMCs. The source is a woman in her thirties or forties in good health and CMV-seropositive. The rearrangement links TRBV19 to TRBJ2-1, with 9 bases that match TRBD2. The CDR3 sequence is CASNPRRGGARDEQFF. DNA of the CDR3: TGTGCCAGTAACCCCCGGCGCGGGGGGGCCAGGGATGAGCAGTTCTTC.